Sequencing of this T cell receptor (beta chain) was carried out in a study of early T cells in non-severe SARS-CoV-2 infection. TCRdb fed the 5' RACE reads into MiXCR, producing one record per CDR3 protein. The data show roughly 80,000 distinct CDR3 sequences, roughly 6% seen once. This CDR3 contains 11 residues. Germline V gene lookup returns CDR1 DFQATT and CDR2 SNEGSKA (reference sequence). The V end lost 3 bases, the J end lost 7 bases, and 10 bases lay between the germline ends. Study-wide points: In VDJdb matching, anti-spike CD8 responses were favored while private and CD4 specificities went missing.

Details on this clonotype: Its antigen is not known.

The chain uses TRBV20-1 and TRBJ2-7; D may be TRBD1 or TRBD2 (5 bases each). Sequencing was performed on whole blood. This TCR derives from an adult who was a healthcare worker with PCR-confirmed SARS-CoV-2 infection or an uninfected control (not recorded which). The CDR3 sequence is CSASRGVEQYF. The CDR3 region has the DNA TGCAGTGCTAGTCGAGGGGTAGAGCAGTACTTC.